The 27 T cell receptor beta chains in this list originate from one sample, sequenced in a study of OX40 agonist ivuxolimab in advanced cancers. TCRdb's table, derived via immunoSEQ multiplex PCR, lists solely in-frame clones and lacks some. The sample consists of about 91,000 clones, around 84% of them appearing once. The specimen comprised CD4+ or CD8+ T cells sorted from blood, sampled in a trial of the OX40 agonist ivuxolimab. These TCRs come from an adult with an advanced solid tumor such as melanoma, head and neck, liver or kidney cancer.

V is TRBV29-1 and J is TRBJ2-7, with D possibly TRBD1 on 5 matching bases. The CDR3 sequence is 13 residues long. V was shortened by 3 bases and J by 3 bases, with 12 bases between the two germline ends. Looked up from germline, CDR1 is SQVTM and CDR2 is ANQGSEA. DNA for the CDR3: TGCAGCGTTGAGACGGACACCCACTACGAGCAGTACTTC. It is translated as CSVETDTHYEQYF.

V is TRBV7-2 and J is TRBJ2-5; D is possibly TRBD1 (6 bases). Trimming pared 6 bases from V and 2 bases from J, leaving 16 bases between. The CDR3 loop spans 15 amino acids. Germline values: CDR1 SGHTA, CDR2 FQGNSA. Written as DNA, the CDR3 is TGTGCCAGCAGACCTTTTCGACAGGATCAAGAGACCCAGTACTTC. This codes for CASRPFRQDQETQYF.

This chain uses TRBV6-5 with TRBJ2-3; D may be TRBD1 or TRBD2 (5 bases each). Trimming took off 4 bases at V and 1 base at J, with 12 bases between the two ends. The CDR3 has 15 residues. Germline CDR1 MNHEY, CDR2 SVGAGI. CDR3 amino acids: CASSLGVLGTDTQYF. The CDR3 DNA reads as TGTGCCAGCAGTTTGGGGGTACTCGGCACAGATACGCAGTATTTT.

This chain joins TRBV2 and TRBJ2-6; maybe TRBD1 (5 bases). Per the germline V gene, CDR1 is SNHLY and CDR2 is FYNNEI. This CDR3 spans 16 amino acids. Trimming took off 8 bases at V and 0 bases at J, with 14 bases between the two ends. The CDR3 spells CASRAGLLSGANVLTF. The CDR3 nucleotides are TGTGCCAGCCGGGCAGGGCTCCTCTCTGGGGCCAACGTCCTGACTTTC. Full variable domain (missing parts from reference TRBV2 and TRBJ2-6): EPEVTQTPSHQVTQMGQEVILRCVPISNHLYFYWYRQILGQKVEFLVSFYNNEISEKSEIFDDQFSVERPDGSNFTLKIRSTKLEDSAMYFCASRAGLLSGANVLTFGAGSRLTVL.

J is TRBJ2-3 and V is TRBV5-4, with 8 bases aligning to TRBD2. The J segment lost 0 bases and the V segment lost 5 bases, leaving 5 bases of the junction unmatched. Germline-derived CDR1 and CDR2 are SGHNT and YYREEE (reference sequence). The CDR3 sequence is 15 residues long. The DNA for the CDR3 is TGTGCCAGCAGTGGCGGGGGGCGGAGCACAGATACGCAGTATTTT. Amino acids: CASSGGGRSTDTQYF.

V is TRBV9 and J is TRBJ1-3, with D uncertain. Germline CDR1 and CDR2: SGDLS and YYNGEE. Trimming cost V 1 base and J 4 bases, with 9 bases left between them. The CDR3 loop spans 14 amino acids. The CDR3 reads CASSVTHSGNTIYF. CDR3 in DNA: TGTGCCAGCAGCGTAACCCATTCCGGAAACACCATATATTTT.

V gene TRBV18 combines with J gene TRBJ1-5, with D tentatively TRBD1 (5 bases). Germline-derived CDR1 and CDR2 are KGHSH and LQKENI. Trimming left V 6 bases short and J 5 bases short, with 11 bases between. The CDR3 is made up of 13 amino acids. CDR3 sequence reads: CASSLGVDQPQHF. The CDR3 DNA reads as TGTGCCAGCTCCCTGGGGGTGGATCAGCCCCAGCATTTT. Filled out from reference TRBV18 and TRBJ1-5, the complete variable domain reads NAGVMQNPRHLVRRRGQEARLRCSPMKGHSHVYWYRQLPEEGLKFMVYLQKENIIDESGMPKERFSAEFPKEGPSILRIQQVVRGDSAAYFCASSLGVDQPQHFGDGTRLSIL.

This clone has a handful of counts. CDR3: CASSSKGRKSNQPQHF. CDR3 DNA sequence: TGTGCCAGCAGCTCGAAAGGACGGAAGAGCAATCAGCCCCAGCATTTT. The rearrangement joins TRBV5-6 to TRBJ1-5; D unclear. This CDR3 is built from 16 residues. V was shortened by 3 bases and J by 1 base, with 14 bases between the two germline ends. CDR1 SGHDT and CDR2 YYEEEE come from the germline V gene.

V and J are TRBV5-1 and TRBJ2-5, with D unresolved. The germline V gene encodes CDR1 SGHRS and CDR2 YFSETQ. With 1 base removed from V and 4 bases from J, the gap between germline ends came to 8 bases. There are 13 residues in the CDR3. The CDR3 region has the DNA TGCGCCAGCAGCTTGAATGTGAGAGAGACCCAGTACTTC. Amino acid sequence: CASSLNVRETQYF.

This rearrangement joins TRBV27 to TRBJ2-7; 7 bases are shared with TRBD1. The CDR3 extends over 13 amino acids. Germline V gene lookup returns CDR1 MNHEY and CDR2 SMNVEV (reference sequence). With 5 bases clipped from V and 5 bases from J, the junction kept 6 bases outside the gene matches. This CDR3 is CASSKQGVNEQYV. CDR3 sequence (DNA): TGTGCCAGCAGTAAGCAGGGGGTCAACGAGCAGTACGTC.

This chain uses TRBV2 with TRBJ2-6; D not certain. Trimming left V 5 bases short and J 0 bases short, with 8 bases between. The CDR3 contains 15 residues. From germline, CDR1 is SNHLY and CDR2 FYNNEI. The chain's CDR3 is CASSPGLSGANVLTF. CDR3 nucleotides: TGTGCCAGCAGTCCAGGTCTCTCTGGGGCCAACGTCCTGACTTTC.

Only one count was recorded for this clone. The chain recombines TRBV5-4 with TRBJ2-5, with 7 bases matching TRBD1. The V segment lost 4 bases and the J segment 0 bases; nucleotides outside the gene matches: 3. Germline V lookup: CDR1 SGHNT, CDR2 YYREEE (reference sequence). The CDR3 runs to 14 residues. CDR3 in DNA: TGTGCCAGCAGCCCGACAGGGAACCAAGAGACCCAGTACTTC. It yields the protein CASSPTGNQETQYF.

This clone was counted a few times. The rearrangement joins TRBV7-3 to TRBJ1-1, with D possibly TRBD1 on 5 matching bases. This CDR3 has 13 residues. V was shortened by 5 bases and J by 4 bases, with 11 bases between the two germline ends. Per the germline V gene, CDR1 is SGHTA and CDR2 is FQGTGA. CDR3 sequence reads: CASSPQGATEAFF. The CDR3 nucleotides read TGTGCCAGCAGCCCCCAAGGGGCCACTGAAGCTTTCTTT.

The chain joins TRBV28 to TRBJ1-1; D ambiguous. The CDR3 runs 18 residues. Germline CDR1 and CDR2: MDHEN and SYDVKM. V lost 2 bases and J 6 bases, leaving 25 bases between the germline ends. The CDR3 DNA reads TGTGCCAGCAGTTTAACCGTCGCAGGAGGTCCGAAGGGCCCTGAAGCTTTCTTT. Amino acid sequence: CASSLTVAGGPKGPEAFF.

The chain employs TRBV4-3 and TRBJ2-2, with D hard to call. V was pared by 0 bases and J by 7 bases, with 6 bases between. CDR1 is LGHNA, CDR2 YSLEER, per germline. This CDR3 comprises 13 residues. This CDR3 reads CASSQDEVGELFF. Written as DNA, the CDR3 is TGCGCCAGCAGCCAAGATGAGGTCGGGGAGCTGTTTTTT.

The chain has TRBV5-4 and TRBJ2-6, with D perhaps assigned TRBD1 or TRBD2 (5 bases each). The V end lost 4 bases, the J end lost 1 base, and 9 bases lay between the germline ends. This CDR3 comprises 15 residues. Germline V gene lookup returns CDR1 SGHNT and CDR2 YYREEE (reference sequence). The CDR3 DNA reads TGTGCCAGCAGCCTTTGGGGGTCTGGGGCCAACGTCCTGACTTTC. Its translation: CASSLWGSGANVLTF.

The chain has TRBV20-1 and TRBJ2-1; D is unresolved. CDR3 length equals 10 residues. V was trimmed by 5 bases and J by 3 bases, leaving 2 bases between them. Germline loops: CDR1 DFQATT, CDR2 SNEGSKA (reference sequence). CDR3 sequence: CSADYNEQFF. Here the CDR3 DNA reads TGCAGTGCTGACTACAATGAGCAGTTCTTC.

This clone has only one observation. V usage is TRBV28 and J usage is TRBJ2-3; no firm D call. Trimming shortened V by 3 bases and J by 1 base, and 8 bases separated the two germline ends. CDR3 length: 14 residues. In germline, CDR1 is MDHEN, CDR2 SYDVKM. The CDR3 DNA reads as TGTGCCAGCAGTTTGAGCCAGGGCACAGATACGCAGTATTTT. Its translation is CASSLSQGTDTQYF.

This clone was seen more than once but under ten times. V gene TRBV7-9 combines with J gene TRBJ2-4; D perhaps matches TRBD1 (6 bases). V shed 4 bases and J shed 8 bases, with 15 bases lying between them. Germline V gives CDR1 SEHNR, CDR2 FQNEAQ (reference sequence). CDR3 length: 14 residues. In DNA form, the CDR3 reads TGTGCCAGCAGCTCCCCGAGGGCAGGGGACATTCAGTACTTC. It encodes CASSSPRAGDIQYF.

V gene TRBV7-6 combines with J gene TRBJ2-5; TRBD1 matches 7 bases. Germline V gene lookup returns CDR1 SGHVS and CDR2 FNYEAQ. The CDR3 sequence is 16 residues long. J lost 0 bases, V lost 2 bases, and 6 bases had no gene match. CDR3 sequence: CASSLIGGQDQETQYF. In nucleotides, the CDR3 is TGTGCCAGCAGCTTAATCGGAGGACAGGACCAAGAGACCCAGTACTTC. The full variable domain, rest sourced from reference TRBV7-6 and TRBJ2-5, is GAGVSQSPRYKVTKRGQDVALRCDPISGHVSLYWYRQALGQGPEFLTYFNYEAQQDKSGLPNDRFSAERPEGSISTLTIQRTEQRDSAMYRCASSLIGGQDQETQYFGPGTRLLVL.

The J gene is TRBJ1-2, the V gene TRBV5-5; tentative D call: TRBD1 (6 bases). CDR3 length: 15 residues. With 1 base removed from V and 2 bases from J, the gap between germline ends came to 12 bases. Per germline, CDR1 SGHKS and CDR2 YYEKEE (reference sequence). The CDR3 region is CASSLRTDTNYGYTF. CDR3 coding DNA: TGTGCCAGCAGCTTGAGGACAGACACAAACTATGGCTACACCTTC.

This chain uses TRBV4-1 with TRBJ2-7, with D perhaps TRBD2 (6 bases). Trimming took 0 bases from V and 2 from J, leaving 20 bases between them. Germline V gives CDR1 MGHRA, CDR2 YSYEKL. This CDR3 is built from 18 residues. The CDR3 DNA reads TGCGCCAGCAGCCAAGACTTAACGGTCAGCGGGTTTACCTACGAGCAGTACGTC. Encoded protein: CASSQDLTVSGFTYEQYV.

J is TRBJ2-7 and V is TRBV27; no reliable D call. This CDR3 comprises 13 residues. Germline V gene sequence: CDR1 MNHEY, CDR2 SMNVEV (reference sequence). V shed 6 bases and J shed 4 bases, with 13 bases lying between them. The CDR3 spells CASRPTRPYEQYV. The CDR3, as DNA: TGTGCCAGCAGACCGACAAGACCTTACGAGCAGTACGTC.

The chain carries TRBV4-3 and TRBJ1-2, with 12 bases identical to TRBD1. The germline V gene encodes CDR1 LGHNA and CDR2 YSLEER. This CDR3 is 15 amino acids long. The trim removed 4 bases at V and 8 bases at J, leaving 8 bases unmatched. CDR3 loop: CASSPGQGALTGYTF. The CDR3 DNA follows: TGCGCCAGCAGCCCGGGACAGGGGGCTCTTACGGGCTACACCTTC.

The chain recombines TRBV6-6 with TRBJ1-5; D ambiguous. Germline V lookup: CDR1 MNHNY, CDR2 SVGAGI (reference sequence). The ends were cut back, 8 bases at V and 2 bases at J, with 13 bases in the middle. CDR3 length: 14 residues. The CDR3: CASLRSWGNQPQHF. The CDR3 nucleotides read TGTGCCAGCCTACGTTCTTGGGGCAATCAGCCCCAGCATTTT.

The chain links TRBV19 to TRBJ1-6; D is undetermined. CDR3 length equals 13 residues. The V end was cut by 5 bases, the J end by 9 bases, with 11 bases between. In germline, CDR1 is LNHDA, CDR2 SQIVND (reference sequence). CDR3 coding DNA: TGTGCCAGTAGTCCCGTTCGGGGTTCACCCCTCCACTTT. As protein: CASSPVRGSPLHF.

The rearrangement uses TRBV27 and TRBJ2-1; a possible D gene is TRBD2 (6 bases). V was cut by 4 bases and J by 9 bases, with 25 bases left in between. The V gene's germline CDR1 is MNHEY and CDR2 SMNVEV (reference sequence). The CDR3 consists of 17 residues. CDR3 bases: TGTGCCAGCAGTTCCCTTGGGCGGGACCTAAAGTTGGGTGAGCAGTTCTTC. Encoded protein: CASSSLGRDLKLGEQFF.